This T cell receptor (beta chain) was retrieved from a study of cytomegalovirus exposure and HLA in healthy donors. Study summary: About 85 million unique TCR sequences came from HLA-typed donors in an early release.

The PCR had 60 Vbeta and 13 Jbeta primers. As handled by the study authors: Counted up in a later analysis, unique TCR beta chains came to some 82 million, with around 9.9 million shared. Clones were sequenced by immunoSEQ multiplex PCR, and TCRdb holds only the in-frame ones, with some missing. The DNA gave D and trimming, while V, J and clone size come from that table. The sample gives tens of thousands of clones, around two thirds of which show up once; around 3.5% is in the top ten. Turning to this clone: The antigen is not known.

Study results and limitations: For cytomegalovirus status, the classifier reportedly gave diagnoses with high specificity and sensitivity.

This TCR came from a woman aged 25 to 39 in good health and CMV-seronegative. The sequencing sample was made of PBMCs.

This CDR3 reads CASSPLDSRNQPQHF. Here the CDR3 DNA reads TGCGCCAGCAGCCCCCTGGACAGCCGCAATCAGCCCCAGCATTTT. The V call is TRBV5-1, the J call TRBJ1-5; weak D call: TRBD1 (6 bases). In germline, CDR1 is SGHRS, CDR2 YFSETQ. Trimming stripped 4 bases from V and 2 bases from J, with 13 bases between. The CDR3 is made up of 15 amino acids.